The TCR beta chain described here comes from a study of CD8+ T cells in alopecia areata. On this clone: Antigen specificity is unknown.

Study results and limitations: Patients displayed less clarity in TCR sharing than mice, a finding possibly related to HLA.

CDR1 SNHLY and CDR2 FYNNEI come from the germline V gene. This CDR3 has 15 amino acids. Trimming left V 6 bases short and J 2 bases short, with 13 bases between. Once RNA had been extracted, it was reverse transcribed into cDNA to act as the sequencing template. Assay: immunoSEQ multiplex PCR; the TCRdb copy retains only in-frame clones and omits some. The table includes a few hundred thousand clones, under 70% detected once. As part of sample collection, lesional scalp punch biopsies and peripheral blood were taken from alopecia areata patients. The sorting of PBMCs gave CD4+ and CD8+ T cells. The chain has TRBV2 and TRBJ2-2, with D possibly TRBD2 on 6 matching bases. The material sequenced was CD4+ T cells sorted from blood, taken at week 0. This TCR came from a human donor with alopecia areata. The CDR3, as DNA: TGTGCCAGCAGATTTGGGACTGCTAACACCGGGGAGCTGTTTTTT. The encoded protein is CASRFGTANTGELFF.